This T cell receptor beta chain is drawn from a study of post-analysis software for immune sequencing data. Study context: Recorded disease courses covered relapsing-remitting, secondary progressive and progressive-relapsing multiple sclerosis. Some patients had no subtype annotation. The study's findings and limits: Under F measure analysis, samples from one preparation batch co-clustered strongly.

The TCR beta cDNA libraries carried unique molecular identifiers. One entry per CDR3 protein results from TCRdb running MiXCR on the PCR reads. The table has more than 450,000 distinct CDR3 sequences, roughly 47% seen once. In regard to this clonotype: The antigen is not known.

The source is a girl aged 5 to 17 with multiple sclerosis. The sample taken for sequencing was blood.

The CDR3 region is CASSQELRTATNEKLFF. Here the CDR3 DNA reads TGTGCCAGCAGCCAAGAACTAAGGACGGCAACTAATGAAAAACTGTTTTTT. The chain carries TRBV4-2 and TRBJ1-4; D is unclear. This CDR3 spans 17 amino acids. V was trimmed by 0 bases and J by 0 bases, leaving 11 bases between them. Germline CDR1 and CDR2: LGHNA and YNFKEQ.